These 31 T cell receptor beta chains share one sample of origin, sequenced in a study of T cells in Graves' hyperthyroidism and ophthalmopathy. The TCR beta CDR3 regions underwent amplification using RNA transcripts as the source. HTBI primers were used for first-round RT-PCR of the TCR CDR3. One entry per CDR3 protein, called by TCRdb with MiXCR from the multiplex PCR reads. Of just over 550,000 distinct CDR3 sequences detected, more than 45% appear once; the ten largest clones hold approximately 8.2%. The sample consisted of peripheral blood or thyroid tissue (not recorded which). These receptor sequences come from a young woman with Graves' hyperthyroidism.

The table lists this clonotype with a count of one. The rearrangement links TRBV6-2 or TRBV6-3 to TRBJ2-7; 9 bases map to TRBD1. Germline CDR1 reads MNHEY; CDR2 reads SVGEGT. This CDR3 has 13 residues. Unmatched junction bases numbered 8, after V lost 6 bases and J lost 8 bases. The CDR3: CASRATGTGKQYF. As DNA, the CDR3 is TGTGCCAGCAGAGCCACCGGGACAGGGAAGCAGTACTTC.

This clonotype was picked up a small number of times. The V and J genes are TRBV7-2 and TRBJ2-2, with 8 bases lining up with TRBD2. This CDR3 has 15 amino acids. The germline gives CDR1 SGHTA, CDR2 FQGNSA. V shed 3 bases and J 7 bases; nucleotides not matched to a gene: 7. CDR3 coding DNA: TGTGCCAGCAGCTTTTCGGGACTAGGTTTCGGGGAGCTGTTTTTT. Its translation: CASSFSGLGFGELFF.

This clonotype was seen a few times. This chain connects TRBV19 to TRBJ1-5, with 9 bases identical to TRBD1. There are 16 residues in the CDR3. Germline assignment: CDR1 LNHDA and CDR2 SQIVND (reference sequence). Germline trimming cut 5 bases from V and 1 base from J; bases unmatched to any gene: 6. The CDR3 DNA is TGTGCCAGTAGTCCAACAGGGGGCCGGAGCAATCAGCCCCAGCATTTT. Its translation is CASSPTGGRSNQPQHF.

This clonotype has only a few counts. The chain joins TRBV2 to TRBJ1-4; D is undetermined. There are 18 residues in the CDR3. The ends were cut back, 0 bases at V and 0 bases at J, with 14 bases in the middle. Germline CDR1 is SNHLY and CDR2 is FYNNEI. CDR3 nucleotides: TGTGCCAGCAGTGAAGCGTCGGCCAGGTTGACAACTAATGAAAAACTGTTTTTT. Its protein product is CASSEASARLTTNEKLFF.

Only a few counts were recorded for this clonotype. The V call is TRBV6-6, the J call TRBJ1-1; no clear D gene. CDR1 is MNHNY and CDR2 is SVGAGI in the germline V gene (reference sequence). Trimming took off 3 bases at V and 3 bases at J, with 8 bases between the two ends. CDR3 length: 13 residues. CDR3: CASSYHRDTEAFF. Here the CDR3 DNA reads TGTGCCAGCAGTTATCATAGGGACACTGAAGCTTTCTTT.

Only a few counts were recorded for this clonotype. The CDR3 is CATSHRGLRNTGELFF. CDR3 bases: TGTGCCACCTCTCACAGGGGACTACGGAACACCGGGGAGCTGTTTTTT. The V and J genes are TRBV24-1 and TRBJ2-2; D assignment may be TRBD1 or TRBD2 (7 bases each). The CDR3 has 16 amino acids. V shed 9 bases and J shed 1 base, with 17 bases lying between them. Per germline, CDR1 KGHDR and CDR2 SFDVKD.

This clonotype was found many times. This chain joins TRBV10-3 and TRBJ1-1; no clear D gene. Deletions cut 4 bases from V and 1 base from J, with 7 bases between. This CDR3 spans 13 amino acids. Per the germline V gene, CDR1 is ENHRY and CDR2 is SYGVKD. CDR3 in DNA: TGTGCCATCAGTGTAGAGAGGAACACTGAAGCTTTCTTT. It encodes CAISVERNTEAFF.

CDR3 in amino acids: CASIETGGMNTEAFF. The CDR3 DNA is TGTGCCAGCATCGAGACAGGGGGCATGAACACTGAAGCTTTCTTT. This sequence joins TRBV2 and TRBJ1-1; TRBD1 aligns across 10 bases. This CDR3 is built from 15 residues. Trimming took 7 bases from V and 0 from J; bases not matched to a gene: 5. The germline gives CDR1 SNHLY, CDR2 FYNNEI.

There are many counts of this clonotype. The CDR3 DNA follows: TGTGCCACCAGCTCGGGACAGACAGCCTATAATTCACCCCTCCACTTT. Translating it yields CATSSGQTAYNSPLHF. The rearrangement joins TRBV15 to TRBJ1-6, with 7 bases aligning to TRBD1. CDR1 LNHNV and CDR2 YYDKDF come from the germline V gene (reference sequence). The ends lost 5 bases at V and 2 bases at J; junction bases unmatched: 6. CDR3 length: 16 amino acids.

V gene TRBV7-3 combines with J gene TRBJ1-5; the D is unclear. Germline V gene data show CDR1 as SGHTA and CDR2 as FQGTGA. The CDR3 extends over 16 amino acids. Trimming removed 5 bases at V and 3 bases at J, with 17 bases between. The CDR3 DNA reads as TGTGCCAGCAGCACAGAGGGATCCGAAGACAATCAGCCCCAGCATTTT. It is translated as CASSTEGSEDNQPQHF.

This CDR3 reads CASSGGTGRGEQYF. The CDR3 nucleotides are TGTGCCAGCAGTGGTGGGACAGGAAGGGGCGAGCAGTACTTC. The J gene is TRBJ2-7, the V gene TRBV2; TRBD1 agrees at 8 bases. V gave up 4 bases and J gave up 6 bases; unmatched junction bases: 8. The CDR3 is 14 amino acids. Germline V gives CDR1 SNHLY, CDR2 FYNNEI.

The gene calls are TRBV7-9 and TRBJ1-4; D ambiguous. Germline-derived CDR1 and CDR2 are SEHNR and FQNEAQ (reference sequence). V was shortened by 6 bases and J by 3 bases, with 14 bases between the two germline ends. The CDR3 covers 15 residues. CDR3 DNA: TGTGCCAGCAGTTTGACCTTTTTTGCTAATGAAAAACTGTTTTTT. This sequence encodes CASSLTFFANEKLFF. Drawing the rest from reference TRBV7-9 and TRBJ1-4, the complete variable domain is DTGVSQNPRHKITKRGQNVTFRCDPISEHNRLYWYRQTLGQGPEFLTYFQNEAQLEKSRLLSDRFSAERPKGSFSTLEIQRTEQGDSAMYLCASSLTFFANEKLFFGSGTQLSVL.

This clonotype was seen a few times. The chain employs TRBV12-3 or TRBV12-4 and TRBJ1-5; D gene unclear. The CDR3 consists of 15 residues. Trimming shortened V by 4 bases and J by 0 bases, and 10 bases separated the two germline ends. CDR3 bases: TGTGCCAGCAGTTCCAAAGTCTATAGCAATCAGCCCCAGCATTTT. It encodes CASSSKVYSNQPQHF.

This clonotype has only a few counts. The chain uses TRBV19 and TRBJ2-7; D possibly corresponds to TRBD1 (6 bases). CDR1 LNHDA and CDR2 SQIVND come from the germline V gene (reference sequence). CDR3 length: 14 amino acids. V lost 6 bases, J lost 2 bases, and 14 bases lay in between. CDR3 region: CASSPRGATYEQYF. CDR3 DNA sequence: TGTGCCAGTAGCCCCAGGGGTGCGACCTACGAGCAGTACTTC.

This clonotype has ten or more counts. V gene TRBV2 combines with J gene TRBJ2-2; D gene uncertain. Germline V gene lookup returns CDR1 SNHLY and CDR2 FYNNEI. Deletions cut 6 bases from V and 3 bases from J, with 17 bases between. The CDR3 consists of 16 residues. CDR3 protein: CASRAARATDTGELFF. In nucleotides, the CDR3 is TGTGCCAGCAGGGCCGCAAGGGCCACAGACACCGGGGAGCTGTTTTTT.

V and J are TRBV2 and TRBJ2-7; TRBD2 might be the D (6 bases). The V and J ends lost 6 bases and 0 bases respectively, with 18 bases between them. The CDR3 loop spans 16 amino acids. Germline V CDR1 and CDR2: SNHLY, FYNNEI. In nucleotides, the CDR3 is TGTGCCAGCAGCTTGCTCGGCGGGACTGCCTCCTACGAGCAGTACTTC. This codes for CASSLLGGTASYEQYF.

This clonotype was observed at least ten times. The chain couples TRBV10-2 to TRBJ1-1; D ambiguous. The V gene's germline CDR1 is WSHSY and CDR2 SAAADI. CDR3 length equals 11 residues. The germline V and J ends were trimmed by 7 bases and 10 bases, with 13 bases remaining between them. The CDR3 protein is CASKQTSGAFF. The DNA for the CDR3 is TGCGCCAGCAAGCAAACAAGTGGAGCTTTCTTT.

Notes on this clonotype: Because the CDR3 is missing its conserved closing phenylalanine or tryptophan, this is likely a read error. The limits of the CDR3 on the DNA are not certain, so only TCRdb's listed CDR3 is given. The chain couples TRBV7-9 to TRBJ1-6; TRBD1 is taken as the D call from the table, unchecked against the DNA. The CDR3 is made up of 9 amino acids, end residues included. In germline, CDR1 is SEHNR, CDR2 FQNEAQ (reference sequence). This chain's CDR3 is CASSPGAHY.

The J gene is TRBJ1-6, the V gene TRBV4-2; 8 bases fit TRBD1. The germline CDR1 and CDR2 sequences are LGHNA and YNFKEQ. This CDR3 region has 14 residues. After removal of 4 bases from V and 8 bases from J, the junction contained 4 bases not matched to a gene. The CDR3 region has the DNA TGTGCCAGCAGCCGCAGGGGGCTAGATTCACCCCTCCACTTT. It translates to CASSRRGLDSPLHF.

This clonotype was seen ten or more times. CDR3 region: CATSDSGQGWNQPQHF. As DNA, the CDR3 is TGTGCCACCAGTGATTCAGGACAGGGGTGGAATCAGCCCCAGCATTTT. The chain couples TRBV24-1 to TRBJ1-5, with 9 bases aligning to TRBD1. Looked up from germline, CDR1 is KGHDR and CDR2 is SFDVKD. The J segment lost 4 bases and the V segment lost 2 bases, leaving 5 bases of the junction unmatched. The CDR3 consists of 16 residues.

This chain connects TRBV7-6 to TRBJ1-1, with no clear D. The germline V gene encodes CDR1 SGHVS and CDR2 FNYEAQ. Trimming stripped 5 bases from V and 4 bases from J, with 11 bases between. The CDR3 runs 13 residues. DNA of the CDR3: TGTGCCAGCAGCGGTGAAGGGAGCACTGAAGCTTTCTTT. Its translation is CASSGEGSTEAFF. Filled out from reference TRBV7-6 and TRBJ1-1, the complete variable domain reads GAGVSQSPRYKVTKRGQDVALRCDPISGHVSLYWYRQALGQGPEFLTYFNYEAQQDKSGLPNDRFSAERPEGSISTLTIQRTEQRDSAMYRCASSGEGSTEAFFGQGTRLTVV.

The V and J genes are TRBV15 and TRBJ2-7, with unresolved D. Trimming pared 3 bases from V and 4 bases from J, leaving 10 bases between. This CDR3 comprises 13 residues. Germline loops: CDR1 LNHNV, CDR2 YYDKDF (reference sequence). As DNA, the CDR3 is TGTGCCACCAGCAGTTTTTGGGTTTACGAGCAGTACTTC. Encoded protein: CATSSFWVYEQYF. Full variable domain (outside the CDR3, taken from reference TRBV15 and TRBJ2-7): DAMVIQNPRYQVTQFGKPVTLSCSQTLNHNVMYWYQQKSSQAPKLLFHYYDKDFNNEADTPDNFQSRRPNTSFCFLDIRSPGLGDTAMYLCATSSFWVYEQYFGPGTRLTVT.

This clonotype was observed many times. The chain uses TRBV24-1 and TRBJ1-1; D remains ambiguous. This CDR3 comprises 15 residues. CDR1 is KGHDR and CDR2 is SFDVKD in the germline V gene. Trimming took off 1 base at V and 1 base at J, with 9 bases between the two ends. CDR3 sequence (DNA): TGTGCCACCAGTGATTTAGCCTTGGCGAACACTGAAGCTTTCTTT. Translation gives CATSDLALANTEAFF.

The chain joins TRBV7-2 to TRBJ2-7; D is possibly TRBD1 (6 bases). The V gene lost 5 bases and the J gene lost 6 bases, with 8 bases spanning the gap. The CDR3 has 11 amino acids. CDR1 SGHTA and CDR2 FQGNSA come from the germline V gene. DNA for the CDR3: TGTGCCAGCAGCGCGGACAGCGAGCAGTACTTC. Its protein is CASSADSEQYF. The whole variable domain, filled in from reference TRBV7-2 and TRBJ2-7, reads GAGVSQSPSNKVTEKGKDVELRCDPISGHTALYWYRQSLGQGLEFLIYFQGNSAPDKSGLPSDRFSAERTGGSVSTLTIQRTQQEDSAVYLCASSADSEQYFGPGTRLTVT.

As to this clonotype: A much larger clone lies one base from this, so it may be a read error. The rearrangement uses TRBV2 and TRBJ1-6; TRBD1 matches at 10 bases. Germline CDR1 and CDR2: SNHLY and FYNNEI. The CDR3 is 14 residues long. The V gene end was trimmed by 6 bases and the J gene end by 8 bases; junction bases not matched to a gene: 4. The CDR3 sequence is CASSIGTGDSPLHF. CDR3 coding DNA: TGTGCCAGCAGCATCGGGACAGGGGATTCACCCCTCCACTTT.

This clonotype was detected a few times. The chain uses TRBV9 and TRBJ2-5; D gene uncertain. CDR3 length equals 12 residues. Trimming cost V 1 base and J 1 base, with 2 bases left between them. CDR1 is SGDLS and CDR2 is YYNGEE in the germline V gene. The CDR3 here is CASSVIQETQYF. Written as DNA, the CDR3 is TGTGCCAGCAGCGTAATCCAAGAGACCCAGTACTTC.

The chain links TRBV7-9 to TRBJ2-3; maybe TRBD2 (5 bases). Germline CDR1 is SEHNR and CDR2 is FQNEAQ (reference sequence). This CDR3 is built from 13 residues. Trimming removed 4 bases from V and 4 bases from J, with 9 bases in between. As DNA, the CDR3 is TGTGCCAGCAGCTCCGGCGGGCCAGATACGCAGTATTTT. It codes for CASSSGGPDTQYF.

This clonotype was counted only a few times. V usage is TRBV20-1 and J usage is TRBJ2-7, with D perhaps TRBD1 (5 bases). In germline, CDR1 is DFQATT, CDR2 SNEGSKA (reference sequence). There are 14 residues in the CDR3. V gave up 0 bases and J gave up 1 base, with 10 bases separating them. CDR3 coding DNA: TGCAGTGCTAGAGATCAGGGCCGTTCCTACGAGCAGTACTTC. This gives the protein CSARDQGRSYEQYF.

V gene TRBV7-6 combines with J gene TRBJ2-5; maybe TRBD1 (6 bases). This CDR3 spans 14 amino acids. CDR1 and CDR2 (germline): SGHVS, FNYEAQ. Trimming left V 5 bases short and J 4 bases short, with 14 bases between. The CDR3 is CASSQSIRGETQYF. The CDR3 DNA is TGTGCCAGCAGCCAAAGTATCAGGGGAGAGACCCAGTACTTC.

This clonotype was seen only a few times. This sequence joins TRBV7-2 and TRBJ2-5; the match to TRBD2 covers 7 bases. V shed 2 bases and J 7 bases; nucleotides not matched to a gene: 7. The CDR3 has 14 residues. Germline assignment: CDR1 SGHTA and CDR2 FQGNSA. CDR3 bases: TGTGCCAGCAGCTTACGGGCTAGCGGCCGGACCCAGTACTTC. It yields the protein CASSLRASGRTQYF.

This clonotype was seen many times. The CDR3 coding sequence is TGCAGCGTTGAAGGAACGGACAGGGGAGAGACCCAGTACTTC. Translating gives CSVEGTDRGETQYF. V is TRBV29-1 and J is TRBJ2-5, with 9 nucleotides matching TRBD1. Germline loops: CDR1 SQVTM, CDR2 ANQGSEA. This CDR3 region has 14 residues. V dropped 1 base and J dropped 4; count of bases not matched to a gene: 4. The entire variable domain, with the rest obtained from reference TRBV29-1 and TRBJ2-5, is as follows: SAVISQKPSRDICQRGTSLTIQCQVDSQVTMMFWYRQQPGQSLTLIATANQGSEATYESGFVIDKFPISRPNLTFSTLTVSNMSPEDSSIYLCSVEGTDRGETQYFGPGTRLLVL.